The present TCR beta chain was sequenced within a study of vaccination effects on CD4 cells after COVID-19. Study overall: The median interval between the second dose and post-vaccine sampling was 72 days.

As for this clone: The antigen is unknown.

This table comes from immunoSEQ multiplex PCR, and its TCRdb copy is limited to in-frame clones, with some not included. The sample has about 47,000 clones; around 70% are singletons. The study, taken as a whole, reports: At late timepoints after vaccination, vaccine- and infection-induced clones shrank markedly.

The CDR3 totals 15 residues. Germline V gives CDR1 KGHDR, CDR2 SFDVKD. The V gene end was trimmed by 5 bases and the J gene end by 3 bases; junction bases not matched to a gene: 6. CD4+ T cell isolation took place after 10 days of culture. Vaccine administered to participants consisted of two doses of either BNT162b2 or mRNA-1273. Nucleocapsid antibodies were negative in the vaccine recipients, who had never had SARS-CoV-2 infection. Half-medium changes using IL-2 medium occurred on days 3 and 7. This receptor was taken from a human donor who received a COVID-19 vaccine. The gene calls are TRBV24-1 and TRBJ1-2, with 9 bases aligning to TRBD1. This specimen was CD4+ T cells from PBMCs cultured without peptide, taken after COVID-19 vaccination. The CDR3 here is CATSVWDRDHYGYTF. As DNA, the CDR3 is TGTGCCACCAGTGTTTGGGACAGGGACCACTATGGCTACACCTTC.